The 17 T cell receptor beta chains listed next were all sequenced from one sample in a study of cytomegalovirus exposure and HLA in healthy donors. 60 Vbeta and 13 Jbeta primers were used in PCR. Sequencing used immunoSEQ multiplex PCR; TCRdb keeps in-frame clones, though not all of them. Seen here are about 99,000 clones, less than 85% observed once, and the top ten hold about 5.4%. Source material: PBMCs. These TCRs come from a woman under 30 in good health and CMV-seropositive.

The chain is built from TRBV28 and TRBJ1-3, with 9 bases identical to TRBD1. The V segment lost 6 bases and the J segment 5 bases; nucleotides outside the gene matches: 8. This CDR3 comprises 15 residues. The germline V gene encodes CDR1 MDHEN and CDR2 SYDVKM. This chain's CDR3 is CASRTGGRERNTIYF. The CDR3 DNA is TGTGCCAGCAGGACAGGGGGTAGAGAACGAAACACCATATATTTT. Variable domain in full (rest from reference TRBV28 and TRBJ1-3): DVKVTQSSRYLVKRTGEKVFLECVQDMDHENMFWYRQDPGLGLRLIYFSYDVKMKEKGDIPEGYSVSREKKERFSLILESASTNQTSMYLCASRTGGRERNTIYFGEGSWLTVV.

This chain joins TRBV30 and TRBJ2-1, with 12 bases that match TRBD2. J lost 10 bases, V lost 1 base, and 2 bases had no gene match. CDR1 is GTSNPN, CDR2 SVGIG, per germline (reference sequence). The CDR3 sequence is 13 residues long. The CDR3 coding sequence is TGTGCCTGGAGTGAACTAGCGGGAGGCGAGCAGTTCTTC. It is translated as CAWSELAGGEQFF.

This clone was seen more than once but under ten times. This chain uses TRBV2 with TRBJ2-6, with a weak D call TRBD2 (6 bases). This CDR3 has 13 amino acids. The ends were cut back, 6 bases at V and 3 bases at J, with 6 bases in the middle. Germline V gene data show CDR1 as SNHLY and CDR2 as FYNNEI. The CDR3 loop reads CASREGGANVLTF. CDR3 in DNA: TGTGCCAGCAGGGAGGGTGGGGCCAACGTCCTGACTTTC.

The genes are TRBV28 and TRBJ1-3; the match to TRBD1 covers 7 bases. The CDR3 loop spans 16 amino acids. CDR1 MDHEN and CDR2 SYDVKM come from the germline V gene. The V segment lost 5 bases and the J segment 0 bases; nucleotides outside the gene matches: 7. The CDR3 loop reads CASSPYGQDSGNTIYF. The CDR3 DNA reads as TGTGCCAGCAGTCCATACGGACAGGACTCTGGAAACACCATATATTTT.

The rearrangement uses TRBV5-6 and TRBJ1-1, with TRBD1 matching over 7 bases. Germline V gives CDR1 SGHDT, CDR2 YYEEEE. Unmatched junction bases numbered 6, after V lost 4 bases and J lost 9 bases. The CDR3 runs 12 residues. CDR3 bases: TGTGCCAGCAGCCAGAGGGACAGTAAAGCTTTCTTT. It encodes CASSQRDSKAFF.

The chain recombines TRBV20-1 with TRBJ2-3; unclear D gene. The CDR3 runs 11 residues. Germline CDR1 and CDR2: DFQATT and SNEGSKA (reference sequence). Trimming stripped 3 bases from V and 3 bases from J, with 4 bases between. CDR3 coding DNA: TGCAGTGCTAGGGCAACAGATACGCAGTATTTT. Its protein is CSARATDTQYF.

The rearrangement links TRBV12-5 to TRBJ1-5, with D unresolved. The CDR3 extends over 13 amino acids. V shed 4 bases and J shed 2 bases, with 6 bases lying between them. The germline CDR1 and CDR2 sequences are LGHNT and FRNRAP. CDR3 residues: CASGSEGNQPQHF. DNA for the CDR3: TGTGCTAGTGGTTCTGAGGGCAATCAGCCCCAGCATTTT.

The rearrangement links TRBV9 to TRBJ2-2; 8 nucleotides align to TRBD2. The J segment lost 0 bases and the V segment lost 4 bases, leaving 5 bases of the junction unmatched. Germline CDR1 and CDR2: SGDLS and YYNGEE. This CDR3 region has 16 residues. The CDR3 region has the DNA TGTGCCAGCAGCCCAGACGGGAGGGCGAACACCGGGGAGCTGTTTTTT. Residues: CASSPDGRANTGELFF.

V and J are TRBV7-9 and TRBJ2-5, with a tentative D call TRBD1 (5 bases). Trimming removed 5 bases at V and 7 bases at J, with 17 bases between. Germline CDR1 reads SEHNR; CDR2 reads FQNEAQ (reference sequence). CDR3 length: 14 residues. CDR3 sequence (DNA): TGTGCCAGCAGCCCCGGACAAAGCAAGGGGACCCAGTACTTC. Protein: CASSPGQSKGTQYF.

The chain carries TRBV30 and TRBJ1-2; D uncertain. The V end was cut by 0 bases, the J end by 2 bases, with 16 bases between. Germline V gene lookup returns CDR1 GTSNPN and CDR2 SVGIG (reference sequence). The CDR3 has 16 amino acids. The CDR3 DNA sequence: TGTGCCTGGAGTGTAGTGGTCGGAGCAGCCAACTATGGCTACACCTTC. This sequence encodes CAWSVVVGAANYGYTF.

The gene calls are TRBV2 and TRBJ1-2; 8 bases fit TRBD1. Germline-derived CDR1 and CDR2 are SNHLY and FYNNEI. V shed 4 bases, J shed 4 bases, and the junction held 5 bases outside the gene matches. The CDR3 covers 14 residues. In DNA, the CDR3 is TGTGCCAGCAGTGTGGACAGGGCTAGCTATGGCTACACCTTC. As protein: CASSVDRASYGYTF. Looking up the rest from reference TRBV2 and TRBJ1-2 gives the full variable domain: EPEVTQTPSHQVTQMGQEVILRCVPISNHLYFYWYRQILGQKVEFLVSFYNNEISEKSEIFDDQFSVERPDGSNFTLKIRSTKLEDSAMYFCASSVDRASYGYTFGSGTRLTVV.

This chain uses TRBV18 with TRBJ2-7, with D maybe TRBD1 (5 bases). The CDR3 runs 12 residues. With 4 bases removed from V and 7 bases from J, the gap between germline ends came to 11 bases. CDR1 and CDR2 from the germline V gene are KGHSH and LQKENI. Here the CDR3 DNA reads TGTGCCAGCTCACACGATTCAGGGGAGCAGTACTTC. Translating gives CASSHDSGEQYF. Filled out from reference TRBV18 and TRBJ2-7, the complete variable domain reads NAGVMQNPRHLVRRRGQEARLRCSPMKGHSHVYWYRQLPEEGLKFMVYLQKENIIDESGMPKERFSAEFPKEGPSILRIQQVVRGDSAAYFCASSHDSGEQYFGPGTRLTVT.

This chain uses TRBV27 with TRBJ2-5; perhaps TRBD2 as D (5 bases). With 5 bases removed from V and 0 bases from J, the gap between germline ends came to 13 bases. CDR1 MNHEY and CDR2 SMNVEV come from the germline V gene (reference sequence). The CDR3 loop spans 15 amino acids. CDR3 coding DNA: TGTGCCAGCAGTCCACTAGGCCCGTACCAAGAGACCCAGTACTTC. Translation: CASSPLGPYQETQYF.

CDR3 residues: CASTPGVYGYTF. CDR3 nucleotide sequence: TGTGCCAGCACTCCAGGGGTATACGGCTACACCTTC. The V gene is TRBV6-1, the J gene TRBJ1-2, with D tentatively TRBD1 (6 bases). Germline V gene lookup returns CDR1 MNHNS and CDR2 SASEGT. The V end was cut by 7 bases, the J end by 8 bases, with 14 bases between. The length of the CDR3 is 12 residues.

For the CDR3, the DNA is TGTGCCAGCAGTGAGGCATTAGCGGGAGTTCGTAACGAGCAGTACTTC. Its protein product is CASSEALAGVRNEQYF. The rearrangement joins TRBV6-1 to TRBJ2-7, with 9 bases fitting TRBD2. Germline V gene lookup returns CDR1 MNHNS and CDR2 SASEGT. The CDR3 totals 16 residues. V trimming: 3 bases; J trimming: 5 bases; junction bases outside the gene matches: 11.

This rearrangement joins TRBV7-8 to TRBJ1-1, with 7 bases that match TRBD1. The CDR3 is 14 residues long. Germline V gives CDR1 SGHVS, CDR2 FQNEAQ. Trimming removed 6 bases from V and 4 bases from J; junction bases left unmatched: 8. The CDR3 sequence is CASRSRGAGTEAFF. As DNA, the CDR3 is TGTGCCAGCAGATCCAGGGGGGCCGGCACTGAAGCTTTCTTT.

The V and J genes are TRBV10-1 and TRBJ1-1; 7 bases match TRBD1. Per germline, CDR1 WNHNN and CDR2 SYGVQD (reference sequence). Trimming took 6 bases from V and 5 from J; bases not matched to a gene: 9. This CDR3 region has 14 residues. In DNA, the CDR3 is TGCGCCAGCAGCTGGGACAGAACCAAGACTGAAGCTTTCTTT. Its protein is CASSWDRTKTEAFF.